This passage covers 25 T cell receptor beta chains from one sample sequenced in a study of T-cell memory formation after mild COVID-19. One entry per CDR3 protein, called by TCRdb with MiXCR from the 5' RACE reads. In the table there are 150,000 to 200,000 distinct CDR3 sequences, 20% to 25% of which are singletons. The sequencing input was PBMCs or a T cell subset sorted from them (not recorded which). The receptor source for this set is an adult woman who had mild COVID-19 (a few samples of this study predate the infection). Cell type and time point are not known.

This clonotype showed up just a few times. The chain recombines TRBV7-8 with TRBJ2-2; 7 positions agree with TRBD2. With V trimmed by 2 bases and J by 3 bases, 3 bases remained unmatched. The CDR3 is 15 residues long. CDR1 SGHVS and CDR2 FQNEAQ come from the germline V gene. CDR3 nucleotides: TGTGCCAGCAGCTTACTGGCGGGGGACACCGGGGAGCTGTTTTTT. Its protein product is CASSLLAGDTGELFF.

This clonotype has a handful of counts. The gene calls are TRBV7-9 and TRBJ2-1; 8 nucleotides align to TRBD1. This CDR3 contains 16 residues. The V gene's germline CDR1 is SEHNR and CDR2 FQNEAQ (reference sequence). With 5 bases clipped from V and 3 bases from J, the junction kept 9 bases outside the gene matches. Here the CDR3 DNA reads TGTGCCAGCAGCCGACAGGGGTCCCCTGTCTACAATGAGCAGTTCTTC. Translation gives CASSRQGSPVYNEQFF. Full variable domain (outside the CDR3, taken from reference TRBV7-9 and TRBJ2-1): DTGVSQNPRHKITKRGQNVTFRCDPISEHNRLYWYRQTLGQGPEFLTYFQNEAQLEKSRLLSDRFSAERPKGSFSTLEIQRTEQGDSAMYLCASSRQGSPVYNEQFFGPGTRLTVL.

This clonotype has just a few counts. V usage is TRBV12-3 or TRBV12-4 and J usage is TRBJ2-7, with 8 positions matching TRBD1. V was pared by 5 bases and J by 2 bases, with 5 bases of the junction left unmatched. The CDR3 length is 14 residues. This CDR3 reads CASSIGTGPYEQYF. The DNA of the CDR3 is TGTGCCAGCAGTATAGGGACAGGACCCTACGAGCAGTACTTC.

CDR3 sequence: CASSNPGAWDEKLFF. In nucleotides, the CDR3 is TGTGCCAGCAGCAACCCGGGGGCCTGGGATGAAAAACTGTTTTTT. This sequence joins TRBV7-9 and TRBJ1-4; tentatively, D is TRBD1 (6 bases). In germline, CDR1 is SEHNR, CDR2 FQNEAQ (reference sequence). The CDR3 loop spans 15 amino acids. V lost 5 bases to trimming and J lost 6 bases, with 16 bases between them.

Only a few counts were recorded for this clonotype. The chain employs TRBV20-1 and TRBJ1-1; no clear D gene. Trimming cost V 3 bases and J 4 bases, with 12 bases left between them. Germline lookup yields CDR1 DFQATT and CDR2 SNEGSKA (reference sequence). The CDR3 loop spans 13 amino acids. The CDR3 DNA is TGCAGTGCTAGGGGTCCTGAGGGCACTGAAGCTTTCTTT. It is translated as CSARGPEGTEAFF.

The table lists this clonotype with a few counts. This rearrangement joins TRBV29-1 to TRBJ2-1, with 14 bases matching TRBD2. J lost 8 bases, V lost 4 bases, and 4 bases had no gene match. The CDR3 has 14 residues. Germline lookup yields CDR1 SQVTM and CDR2 ANQGSEA. The CDR3 region is CSVVWTSGRYEQFF. The CDR3, as DNA: TGCAGCGTTGTTTGGACTAGCGGGAGGTATGAGCAGTTCTTC.

V and J are TRBV5-1 and TRBJ2-7; TRBD1 matches 9 bases. CDR3 length: 16 amino acids. Germline lookup yields CDR1 SGHRS and CDR2 YFSETQ. V lost 6 bases and J lost 7; bases outside the gene matches: 17. The DNA of the CDR3 is TGCGCCAGCACCAACTTGTGGGACGGACAGGGGCCGGAGCAGTACTTC. Amino acid sequence: CASTNLWDGQGPEQYF.

The table lists this clonotype with a few counts. The genes are TRBV7-6 and TRBJ2-3; D may be TRBD1 (5 bases). Germline CDR1 SGHVS, CDR2 FNYEAQ. This CDR3 is built from 18 residues. V lost 5 bases and J 0 bases, leaving 21 bases between the germline ends. CDR3 region: CASSRSLQEYTSTDTQYF. In DNA form, the CDR3 reads TGTGCCAGCAGCCGGAGCCTACAGGAATACACTAGCACAGATACGCAGTATTTT.

There are a few counts of this clonotype. The chain recombines TRBV7-9 with TRBJ2-7; D unclear. The CDR3 loop spans 14 amino acids. The V and J ends lost 3 bases and 2 bases respectively, with 11 bases between them. In germline, CDR1 is SEHNR, CDR2 FQNEAQ (reference sequence). The CDR3 loop reads CASSFPGPTYEQYF. The CDR3 DNA is TGTGCCAGCAGCTTCCCCGGGCCCACCTACGAGCAGTACTTC.

This clonotype was observed a few times. The chain employs TRBV27 and TRBJ2-1; 8 nucleotides match TRBD1. This CDR3 region has 15 residues. Germline CDR1 and CDR2: MNHEY and SMNVEV (reference sequence). Trimming took 4 bases from V and 7 from J; bases not matched to a gene: 9. In DNA form, the CDR3 reads TGTGCCAGCAGTTCCTCGGCGGGACAGGTTAATGAGCAGTTCTTC. Its protein is CASSSSAGQVNEQFF.

This clonotype was seen only a few times. The rearrangement joins TRBV9 to TRBJ2-7, with TRBD1 matching 8 bases. The V gene's germline CDR1 is SGDLS and CDR2 YYNGEE. After removal of 3 bases from V and 3 bases from J, the junction contained 5 bases not matched to a gene. The length of the CDR3 is 14 residues. DNA of the CDR3: TGTGCCAGCAGCGACGGGACAGGTGGCTACGAGCAGTACTTC. Protein: CASSDGTGGYEQYF.

V usage is TRBV15 and J usage is TRBJ2-7; weak D call: TRBD1 (5 bases). This CDR3 has 14 amino acids. With 5 bases removed from V and 6 bases from J, the gap between germline ends came to 17 bases. From germline, CDR1 is LNHNV and CDR2 YYDKDF (reference sequence). In DNA form, the CDR3 reads TGTGCCACCAGCGGAAACCTAGGGGTCCGCGAGCAGTACTTC. The encoded protein is CATSGNLGVREQYF.

This clonotype was seen more than once but under ten times. The V and J genes are TRBV20-1 and TRBJ2-5; maybe TRBD2 (5 bases). V was shortened by 6 bases and J by 0 bases, with 8 bases between the two germline ends. Germline lookup yields CDR1 DFQATT and CDR2 SNEGSKA (reference sequence). There are 12 residues in the CDR3. The CDR3 bases are TGCAGTGCGGTGAGGGACCAAGAGACCCAGTACTTC. It is translated as CSAVRDQETQYF.

This sequence joins TRBV20-1 and TRBJ1-1, with D possibly being TRBD1 (5 bases). V shed 5 bases and J shed 4 bases, with 14 bases lying between them. CDR1 is DFQATT and CDR2 is SNEGSKA in the germline V gene (reference sequence). This CDR3 contains 13 residues. CDR3 residues: CSAGGQEGTEAFF. The CDR3 DNA reads TGCAGTGCTGGGGGTCAGGAGGGCACTGAAGCTTTCTTT.

In its sample, this clonotype was seen a few times. This chain joins TRBV9 and TRBJ2-2; D is unresolved. Germline CDR1 is SGDLS and CDR2 is YYNGEE. V lost 1 base and J 0 bases, leaving 16 bases between the germline ends. The CDR3 covers 18 residues. CDR3 sequence reads: CASSVPRSTLTNTGELFF. CDR3 sequence (DNA): TGTGCCAGCAGCGTACCTAGGAGTACACTAACGAACACCGGGGAGCTGTTTTTT.

The chain is built from TRBV12-5 and TRBJ2-1, with D perhaps TRBD1 or TRBD2 (5 bases each). The CDR3 extends over 15 amino acids. Trimming cost V 2 bases and J 2 bases, with 10 bases left between them. From germline, CDR1 is LGHNT and CDR2 FRNRAP. CDR3 nucleotides: TGTGCTAGTGGTTTGCGGGACGATGCCTACAATGAGCAGTTCTTC. As protein: CASGLRDDAYNEQFF.

This clonotype has only a few counts. The chain combines TRBV27 with TRBJ2-5, with D perhaps matching TRBD1 or TRBD2 (6 bases each). The length of the CDR3 is 14 residues. Germline loops: CDR1 MNHEY, CDR2 SMNVEV (reference sequence). Trimming stripped 6 bases from V and 5 bases from J, with 16 bases between. In nucleotides, the CDR3 is TGTGCCAGCAGGGTTGGAGGGGGAAGGGAGACCCAGTACTTC. It translates to CASRVGGGRETQYF.

This chain uses TRBV15 with TRBJ1-2, with D unclear. The germline V gene has CDR1 LNHNV and CDR2 YYDKDF (reference sequence). This CDR3 region has 15 residues. Trimming removed 4 bases from V and 8 bases from J, with 20 bases in between. The CDR3 DNA reads TGTGCCACCAGCACCCGCGACCTCCCCTTCTACGGCTACACCTTC. This codes for CATSTRDLPFYGYTF.

V is TRBV9 and J is TRBJ1-3; tentative D call: TRBD1 (5 bases). This CDR3 region has 15 residues. Between the trimmed V and J ends, which lost 4 bases and 2 bases, there was a span of 13 bases. CDR1 and CDR2 from the germline V gene are SGDLS and YYNGEE. This chain's CDR3 is CASSLPGEAGNTIYF. DNA of the CDR3: TGTGCCAGCAGCCTCCCGGGGGAGGCTGGAAACACCATATATTTT.

This clonotype was observed a handful of times. The chain carries TRBV4-1 and TRBJ2-7; D not resolved. Trimming took 0 bases from V and 2 from J, leaving 11 bases between them. The CDR3 consists of 15 residues. Germline V gene data show CDR1 as MGHRA and CDR2 as YSYEKL. The CDR3 loop reads CASSQDSGETYEQYF. Here the CDR3 DNA reads TGCGCCAGCAGCCAAGATTCGGGTGAAACCTACGAGCAGTACTTC.

CDR3 nucleotide sequence: TGTGCCTGGAGTACGAGGTTCTACGAGCAGTACTTC. Translation gives CAWSTRFYEQYF. The chain joins TRBV30 to TRBJ2-7; D is uncertain. In germline, CDR1 is GTSNPN, CDR2 SVGIG (reference sequence). V lost 2 bases to trimming and J lost 3 bases, with 8 bases between them. The CDR3 contains 12 residues.

The chain couples TRBV7-6 to TRBJ2-7; 11 positions agree with TRBD2. The V gene end was trimmed by 1 base and the J gene end by 2 bases; junction bases not matched to a gene: 4. Per germline, CDR1 SGHVS and CDR2 FNYEAQ. This CDR3 spans 16 amino acids. CDR3 region: CASSLDGLAGAYEQYF. The CDR3 DNA reads TGTGCCAGCAGCTTAGATGGACTAGCGGGTGCCTACGAGCAGTACTTC.

This clonotype was observed a handful of times. The chain carries TRBV12-3 or TRBV12-4 and TRBJ2-7; 13 bases are shared with TRBD2. The CDR3 runs to 14 residues. Losses at the gene ends were 6 bases for V and 4 bases for J; bases not matched to a gene: 3. CDR3 loop: CASRELAGGYEQYF. Written as DNA, the CDR3 is TGTGCCAGCAGGGAACTAGCGGGAGGGTACGAGCAGTACTTC.

This clonotype was detected only a few times. The genes are TRBV7-9 and TRBJ2-1; 8 positions match TRBD2. The CDR3 runs to 15 residues. Germline trimming cut 5 bases from V and 4 bases from J; bases unmatched to any gene: 7. Germline CDR1 SEHNR, CDR2 FQNEAQ (reference sequence). CDR3 region: CASSGREGRYNEQFF. CDR3 DNA sequence: TGTGCCAGCAGCGGCCGGGAGGGCCGGTACAATGAGCAGTTCTTC.

The table lists this clonotype with a few counts. The chain is built from TRBV20-1 and TRBJ1-1, with no clear D. V lost 5 bases to trimming and J lost 6 bases, with 10 bases between them. The CDR3 spans 11 residues. In germline, CDR1 is DFQATT, CDR2 SNEGSKA (reference sequence). CDR3 DNA sequence: TGCAGTGCTCGCCGGGGTGCTGAAGCTTTCTTT. Translated: CSARRGAEAFF.